This T cell receptor (beta chain) derives from a study of identical twins. TCRdb redid the calling of the 5' RACE reads with MiXCR, one entry per CDR3 protein. The table lists under 900,000 distinct CDR3 sequences, 15% to 20% of them singletons. The length of the CDR3 is 13 residues. V lost 1 base to trimming and J lost 4 bases, with 9 bases between them. Germline V lookup: CDR1 DFQATT, CDR2 SNEGSKA (reference sequence). This clonotype was found a few times. The same data also contributed to another study, on T cells expressing NK-cell markers. In that study: HCMV seropositivity marked most of the eight sequenced donors; one was seronegative. As a fraction of CD8+ T cells, dominant NKG2C+ clonotypes reached roughly 1.0-7.5% in more than five donors.

This TCR was sampled from a woman in her late teens or twenties in good health. Sequencing was performed on PBMCs. This chain connects TRBV20-1 to TRBJ2-3, with D unresolved. CDR3 residues: CSARVPMADTQYF. CDR3 nucleotide sequence: TGCAGTGCTAGAGTTCCGATGGCAGATACGCAGTATTTT.